Included here is one T cell receptor (beta chain) sequence, with context. The antigen is not known. The data are from a study of beta chain features in type 1 diabetes. Expressed TCRB transcripts were sequenced after all isolated RNA was converted to cDNA. Clones were sequenced by immunoSEQ multiplex PCR, and TCRdb holds only the in-frame ones, with some missing. The sample includes 130,000 to 150,000 clones, more than 10% of them seen just once. This CDR3 is 16 amino acids long. The germline V gene has CDR1 LGHNA and CDR2 YNFKEQ. After removal of 2 bases from V and 5 bases from J, the junction contained 5 bases not matched to a gene. Study-level points and caveats: Shorter TCRB CDR3s, moderately but significantly so, marked every one of the four CD4+ subsets in Type 1 diabetes patients.

This sequence joins TRBV4-2 and TRBJ2-3; 12 bases match TRBD1. The receptor's source is a man in his late teens or twenties with type 1 diabetes. Material for sequencing was central memory CD4+ T cells from blood. The DNA of the CDR3 is TGTGCCAGCAGCCAATTGGGACAGGGGGCTAGAGATACGCAGTATTTT. Protein sequence: CASSQLGQGARDTQYF.